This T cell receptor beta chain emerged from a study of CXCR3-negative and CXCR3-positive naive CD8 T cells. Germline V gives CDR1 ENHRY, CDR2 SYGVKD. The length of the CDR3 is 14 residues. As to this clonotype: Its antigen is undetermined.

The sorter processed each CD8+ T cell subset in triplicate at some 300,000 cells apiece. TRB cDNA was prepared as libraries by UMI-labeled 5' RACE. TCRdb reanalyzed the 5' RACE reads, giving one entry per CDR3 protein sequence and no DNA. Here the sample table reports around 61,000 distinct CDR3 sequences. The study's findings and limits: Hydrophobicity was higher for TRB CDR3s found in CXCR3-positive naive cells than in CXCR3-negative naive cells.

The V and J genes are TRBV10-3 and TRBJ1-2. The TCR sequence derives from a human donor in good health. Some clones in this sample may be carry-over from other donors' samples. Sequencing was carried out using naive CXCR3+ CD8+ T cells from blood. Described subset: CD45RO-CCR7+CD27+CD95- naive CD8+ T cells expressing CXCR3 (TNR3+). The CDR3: CAISEAGFQAGYTF.